This is a list of T cell receptor beta chains from one sample in a study of T cells in Graves' hyperthyroidism and ophthalmopathy. TCRdb reanalysed the multiplex PCR reads using MiXCR and keeps one entry per CDR3 protein. The repertoire holds roughly 150,000 distinct CDR3 sequences, with about a tenth as singletons. The source material was blood. The receptors derive from a woman younger than 35 with Graves' hyperthyroidism that later progressed to Graves' ophthalmopathy. CDR3s include the opening cysteine and the closing phenylalanine or tryptophan. The D gene is left open where the match is weak. Not all rows give a size; the values are once, few, many and, for expanded clones, a class.

TRBV7-8	many	TRBD2	TRBJ2-7	TGTGCCAGCAGCCTTTCTGCCCGGGACTACTACTACGAGCAGTACTTC	CASSLSARDYYYEQYF
TRBV6-1	once	TRBD2	TRBJ2-2	TGTGCCAGCTGGGGGGGCACCGGGGAGCTGTTTTTT	CASWGGTGELFF
TRBV27	many	TRBD1	TRBJ1-5	TGTGGCTCAGGGGAGGGGGCTCAGCCCCAGCATTTT	CGSGEGAQPQHF
TRBV12-3/TRBV12-4	many	NA	TRBJ1-1	TGTGCCAGCAGTTTAGAAGATCTAGTCCTGAACACTGAAGCTTTCTTT	CASSLEDLVLNTEAFF
TRBV9	many	NA	TRBJ1-1	TGTGCCAGCAGCACCAACCCGGGACATATGAACACTGAAGCTTTCTTT	CASSTNPGHMNTEAFF
TRBV7-9	many	NA	TRBJ2-2	TGTGCCAGCAGCTTAGATTCGGCAGACACCGGGGAGCTGTTTTTT	CASSLDSADTGELFF
TRBV3-1	many	NA	TRBJ1-6	TGTGCCAGCAGCCAAGAGGCGGGGTGGAATTCACCCCTCCACTTT	CASSQEAGWNSPLHF
TRBV20-1	many	TRBD1	TRBJ1-1	TGCAGTGCCCTACGGGACAGGGCTTTCTTT	CSALRDRAFF
TRBV29-1	many	NA	TRBJ2-7	TGCAGCGTATTCGAGGGTTCTTACGAGCAGTACTTC	CSVFEGSYEQYF
TRBV4-1	few	NA	TRBJ1-2	TGCGCCAGCAGCCAAGAACCAGGGACCTATGGCTACACCTTC	CASSQEPGTYGYTF
TRBV19	many	NA	TRBJ2-7	TGTGCCAGTAGTGCGTCTAGCGACTCCTACGAGCAGTACTTC	CASSASSDSYEQYF
TRBV6-1	few	TRBD1	TRBJ1-3	TGTGCCAGCAACGACAGGGGGATTGGAAACACCATATATTTT	CASNDRGIGNTIYF
TRBV5-4	many	NA	TRBJ2-1	TGTGCCAGCGCCTATCCCAGCGTCAATGAGCAGTTCTTC	CASAYPSVNEQFF
TRBV20-1	many	NA	TRBJ1-4	TGCAGTGCTTCCGGGACTCCTCGAGAAAAACTGTTTTTT	CSASGTPREKLFF
TRBV20-1	many	TRBD1	TRBJ1-2	TGCAGTGCTAGAGATATTGGGAGACAGGGACGAGCTAACTATGGCTACACCTTC	CSARDIGRQGRANYGYTF
TRBV7-9	NA	TRBD2	TRBJ2-3	TGTGCCAGCAGCTTCCCAAGGACTAGCGAGGACGCAGATACGCAGTATTTT	CASSFPRTSEDADTQYF
TRBV28	many	NA	TRBJ2-3	TGTGCCAGCAGTGTCTCGGGGGGCGTAGCAGATACGCAGTATTTT	CASSVSGGVADTQYF
TRBV2	many	TRBD1	TRBJ2-4	TGTGCCAGCACCCCGGGACAGGGGTCGTCCAAAAACATTCAGTACTTC	CASTPGQGSSKNIQYF
TRBV9	many	TRBD1	TRBJ2-7	TGTGCCAGCAGCCGACAGGGGAGCTCCTACGAGCAGTACTTC	CASSRQGSSYEQYF
TRBV14	NA	NA	TRBJ2-3	TGTGCCAGCAGCCATTTCATGAACACAGATACGCAGTATTTT	CASSHFMNTDTQYF
TRBV6-6	many	NA	TRBJ2-7	TGTGCCAGCAGTTACTCCCAGGGCGAGCAGTACTTC	CASSYSQGEQYF
TRBV30	many	NA	TRBJ2-7	TGTGCCTGGAGTGTACCAAGGTGGGCCTACGAGCAGTACTTC	CAWSVPRWAYEQYF
TRBV2	many	NA	TRBJ2-1	TGTGCCAGCAGTGATTTCGGAACAGGGAGATTTATTACAGACAATGAGCAGTTCTTC	CASSDFGTGRFITDNEQFF
TRBV19	many	NA	TRBJ1-2	TGTGCCAGTAGTTTTTCATGGGGCTACACCTTC	CASSFSWGYTF
TRBV27	many	TRBD2	TRBJ2-7	TGTGCCAGCATTGGTAGCGGGAGAAGCGAGCAGTACTTC	CASIGSGRSEQYF
TRBV9	few	TRBD2	TRBJ2-7	TGTGCCAGCAGCGTAACCAGCGGGAGTTGGAACGAGCAGTACTTC	CASSVTSGSWNEQYF
TRBV29-1	many	TRBD1	TRBJ2-7	TGCAGCGTTGAGGGACCGGGACAGAACTTTAACGAGCAGTACTTC	CSVEGPGQNFNEQYF
TRBV3-1	many	NA	TRBJ2-6	TGTGCCAGCAGCTCGGCTCATACTAATGGGGCCAACGTCCTGACTTTC	CASSSAHTNGANVLTF